This passage covers 29 T cell receptor beta chains from one sample sequenced in a study of blood T cells in healthy people across ages. Primers used in a second PCR of roughly 6 to 11 cycles were a sample-barcoded 5' primer and a J-beta primer mix. TCRdb analysed the 5' RACE reads with MiXCR anew, one entry per CDR3 protein. The sample records about a million distinct CDR3 sequences, around 49% being singletons. Specimen: blood. All receptors come from a man in his thirties or forties in good health.

The CDR3 reads CASSRSRASNTEAFF. In DNA, the CDR3 is TGTGCCAGCAGCAGGAGCCGGGCATCGAACACTGAAGCTTTCTTT. The J gene is TRBJ1-1, the V gene TRBV7-2; D not resolved. This CDR3 comprises 15 residues. V shed 5 bases and J shed 1 base, with 14 bases lying between them. From germline, CDR1 is SGHTA and CDR2 FQGNSA.

The V gene is TRBV7-2, the J gene TRBJ2-7, with D uncertain. CDR3 length: 12 amino acids. V was cut by 5 bases and J by 11 bases, with 16 bases left in between. The V gene's germline CDR1 is SGHTA and CDR2 FQGNSA. The CDR3 sequence is CASSKPDGQEYF. DNA for the CDR3: TGTGCCAGCAGCAAACCTGACGGTCAAGAGTACTTC.

This rearrangement joins TRBV20-1 to TRBJ2-7, with 7 bases lining up with TRBD1. Germline values: CDR1 DFQATT, CDR2 SNEGSKA (reference sequence). CDR3 length equals 12 residues. Trimming removed 6 bases from V and 9 bases from J; junction bases left unmatched: 11. The CDR3 here is CSAESSGGMQYF. The CDR3 bases are TGCAGTGCGGAATCCTCAGGGGGTATGCAGTACTTC.

This clonotype turned up a few times. The chain employs TRBV20-1 and TRBJ2-1; D gene uncertain. Germline CDR1 and CDR2: DFQATT and SNEGSKA (reference sequence). The CDR3 runs 14 residues. V lost 0 bases and J lost 4, with 10 bases in between. The DNA of the CDR3 is TGCAGTGCTAGAGATCGTTTAGGGTACAATGAGCAGTTCTTC. Translation: CSARDRLGYNEQFF.

This clonotype was seen more than once but under ten times. This chain links TRBV9 with TRBJ1-2; 11 positions match TRBD1. Germline CDR1 SGDLS, CDR2 YYNGEE. The CDR3 has 15 amino acids. V shed 4 bases, J shed 7 bases, and the junction held 9 bases outside the gene matches. CDR3 loop: CASSSWTGGASGYTF. The CDR3 coding sequence is TGTGCCAGCAGCTCCTGGACAGGGGGCGCCTCTGGCTACACCTTC.

This clonotype was detected only a few times. The CDR3 DNA sequence: TGTGCCAGCAGTTTTGACTTAGGCTACGAGCAGTACTTC. It is translated as CASSFDLGYEQYF. The chain is built from TRBV27 and TRBJ2-7; D uncertain. The V gene lost 3 bases and the J gene lost 3 bases, with 9 bases spanning the gap. From germline, CDR1 is MNHEY and CDR2 SMNVEV (reference sequence). The CDR3 is made up of 13 amino acids.

The sample holds many counts of this clonotype. The chain carries TRBV4-2 and TRBJ1-4; D is unclear. The V gene's germline CDR1 is LGHNA and CDR2 YNFKEQ. V was clipped by 1 base and J by 2 bases, with 5 bases between them. The length of the CDR3 is 14 residues. The CDR3 region has the DNA TGTGCCAGCAGCCAAGTGGGCACTAATGAAAAACTGTTTTTT. Protein product: CASSQVGTNEKLFF.

This chain joins TRBV5-6 and TRBJ1-2; D gene uncertain. Germline loops: CDR1 SGHDT, CDR2 YYEEEE. V was clipped by 5 bases and J by 4 bases, with 12 bases between them. The CDR3 has 13 amino acids. CDR3 DNA sequence: TGTGCCAGCAGGAGATTAGGGAGCTATGGCTACACCTTC. This sequence encodes CASRRLGSYGYTF.

The chain joins TRBV3-1 to TRBJ1-2; TRBD1 matches 8 bases. The V gene end was trimmed by 7 bases and the J gene end by 2 bases; junction bases not matched to a gene: 12. Germline V gives CDR1 LGHDT, CDR2 YNNKEL (reference sequence). The CDR3 spans 16 residues. Here the CDR3 reads CASTVSRTGPNYGYTF. As DNA, the CDR3 is TGTGCCAGCACCGTTTCCCGGACAGGGCCCAACTATGGCTACACCTTC.

This clonotype turned up a few times. The V and J genes are TRBV9 and TRBJ2-7; D might be TRBD1 or TRBD2, each matching 6 bases. CDR1 is SGDLS, CDR2 YYNGEE, per germline. The length of the CDR3 is 15 residues. The V gene lost 2 bases and the J gene lost 2 bases, with 14 bases spanning the gap. The CDR3, as DNA: TGTGCCAGCAGCGTGCGGGACATGCGCCCCTACGAGCAGTACTTC. As protein: CASSVRDMRPYEQYF.

The chain joins TRBV29-1 to TRBJ2-1; no firm D call. The CDR3 length is 13 residues. Germline V gene data show CDR1 as SQVTM and CDR2 as ANQGSEA. The ends were cut back, 5 bases at V and 0 bases at J, with 8 bases in the middle. CDR3 nucleotides: TGCAGCGTTCGTCCGAGCTCCTACAATGAGCAGTTCTTC. Translation gives CSVRPSSYNEQFF.

The chain joins TRBV27 to TRBJ2-7; TRBD2 matches 8 bases. From germline, CDR1 is MNHEY and CDR2 SMNVEV (reference sequence). The V gene end was trimmed by 10 bases and the J gene end by 2 bases; junction bases not matched to a gene: 10. The CDR3 totals 14 residues. The CDR3 loop is CANRPVAGTYEQYF. In DNA form, the CDR3 reads TGTGCCAACAGGCCAGTAGCGGGGACCTACGAGCAGTACTTC.

This clonotype turned up a few times. This chain uses TRBV28 with TRBJ2-3; D gene uncertain. Germline CDR1 MDHEN, CDR2 SYDVKM. This CDR3 comprises 11 residues. Trimming removed 4 bases at V and 7 bases at J, with 6 bases between. The CDR3 bases are TGTGCCAGCAGTTCCGGACATACGCAGTATTTT. Its translation: CASSSGHTQYF.

This clonotype showed up just once. A read error may produce the germline difference seen at one junction end. The rearrangement joins TRBV4-2 to TRBJ2-7; 11 bases line up with TRBD1. Germline values: CDR1 LGHNA, CDR2 YNFKEQ. The CDR3 totals 16 residues. This CDR3 reads CTSSQDHGQGADEQYF. DNA of the CDR3: TGTACCAGCAGCCAAGACCACGGACAGGGGGCCGACGAGCAGTACTTC.

This chain uses TRBV5-1 with TRBJ2-5; TRBD1 matches 7 bases. The better agreement between TRBJ2-7 and the DNA end casts doubt on the J call. Germline-derived CDR1 and CDR2 are SGHRS and YFSETQ. The CDR3 runs 12 residues. The CDR3 is CASSEGQFEQYF. The CDR3 coding sequence is TGCGCCAGCAGCGAGGGACAGTTCGAGCAGTACTTC.

The chain is built from TRBV5-1 and TRBJ2-6, with 8 bases that match TRBD1. CDR1 is SGHRS and CDR2 is YFSETQ in the germline V gene. J gave up 4 bases and V 5 bases, and 11 bases lay outside the gene matches. CDR3 length equals 17 residues. CDR3: CASSSQGASVGANVLTF. The DNA of the CDR3 is TGCGCCAGCAGTTCCCAGGGGGCGTCGGTAGGGGCCAACGTCCTGACTTTC.

This chain connects TRBV3-1 to TRBJ2-2, with TRBD1 matching over 9 bases. The CDR3 covers 15 residues. J was trimmed by 6 bases and V by 4 bases; bases with no gene match: 6. The germline V gene has CDR1 LGHDT and CDR2 YNNKEL (reference sequence). The CDR3 coding sequence is TGTGCCAGCAGCCCAACAGGGGGCATGGCCGGGGAGCTGTTTTTT. This sequence encodes CASSPTGGMAGELFF.

About this clonotype itself: This may stem from a read error, because a much larger clone lies one nucleotide away. V and J are TRBV10-3 and TRBJ2-1; D uncertain. The CDR3 contains 11 residues. Between the trimmed V and J ends, which lost 10 bases and 10 bases, there was a span of 14 bases. Looked up from germline, CDR1 is ENHRY and CDR2 is SYGVKD. CDR3 region: CATQQTYEQFF. The CDR3 bases are TGTGCCACACAGCAGACCTACGAGCAGTTCTTC.

This clonotype was picked up a small number of times. The J gene is TRBJ2-7, the V gene TRBV9; a possible D gene is TRBD2 (5 bases). V lost 4 bases and J lost 3, with 11 bases in between. Germline V lookup: CDR1 SGDLS, CDR2 YYNGEE. This CDR3 spans 13 amino acids. CDR3 amino acids: CASSPRAGYEQYF. The CDR3 bases are TGTGCCAGCAGCCCCCGTGCGGGCTACGAGCAGTACTTC.

The chain is built from TRBV11-1 and TRBJ1-5; maybe TRBD1 (5 bases). Trimming removed 2 bases at V and 1 base at J, with 27 bases between. This CDR3 comprises 21 residues. Germline loops: CDR1 SGHAT, CDR2 FQDESV (reference sequence). CDR3 protein: CASSLIRTGTAVISSNQPQHF. DNA for the CDR3: TGTGCCAGCAGCTTAATTCGGACCGGGACGGCGGTAATTTCGAGCAATCAGCCCCAGCATTTT.

This clonotype showed up just a few times. The V call is TRBV7-9, the J call TRBJ2-3; 8 bases map to TRBD2. The V and J ends lost 6 bases and 6 bases, in that order; junction bases with no gene match: 11. The CDR3 covers 15 residues. Germline CDR1 reads SEHNR; CDR2 reads FQNEAQ (reference sequence). CDR3 sequence reads: CASRPSRGGKDTQYF. CDR3 bases: TGTGCCAGCAGACCTAGTCGGGGGGGAAAGGATACGCAGTATTTT.

On this clonotype: A junction end diverges from the germline sequence, so it may reflect a read error. The chain employs TRBV9 and TRBJ2-5, with D perhaps matching TRBD2 (6 bases). The CDR3 spans 13 residues. The germline CDR1 and CDR2 sequences are SGDLS and YYNGEE. The CDR3 coding sequence is TGTGCCAGCAGCGTAGCCCCGGGAGAGGCCCAGTACTTC. Its translation: CASSVAPGEAQYF.

The rearrangement links TRBV29-1 to TRBJ2-7, with D perhaps assigned TRBD1 or TRBD2 (6 bases each). V lost 2 bases and J 2 bases, leaving 7 bases between the germline ends. Germline-derived CDR1 and CDR2 are SQVTM and ANQGSEA. CDR3 length: 12 residues. CDR3: CSVERGAYEQYF. The DNA of the CDR3 is TGCAGCGTTGAAAGGGGGGCCTACGAGCAGTACTTC.

The V call is TRBV27, the J call TRBJ2-5, with D perhaps matching TRBD2 (5 bases). The J call is doubtful: the DNA matches TRBJ2-7 better. The CDR3 sequence is 13 residues long. Germline V gene sequence: CDR1 MNHEY, CDR2 SMNVEV (reference sequence). The CDR3 loop reads CASSTGEGYEQYF. CDR3 bases: TGTGCCAGCAGTACGGGCGAGGGTTACGAGCAGTACTTC.

This clonotype was seen more than once but under ten times. The gene calls are TRBV11-1 and TRBJ2-7; D may be TRBD1 (5 bases). The germline gives CDR1 SGHAT, CDR2 FQDESV (reference sequence). This CDR3 region has 14 residues. V lost 3 bases and J 2 bases, leaving 11 bases between the germline ends. CDR3: CASSLEGRAYEQYF. CDR3 DNA sequence: TGTGCCAGCAGCTTGGAAGGCAGGGCCTACGAGCAGTACTTC.

The rearrangement joins TRBV4-2 to TRBJ2-1, with a tentative D call TRBD1 (7 bases). Germline assignment: CDR1 LGHNA and CDR2 YNFKEQ. The CDR3 loop spans 16 amino acids. Trimming shortened V by 0 bases and J by 6 bases, and 15 bases separated the two germline ends. The chain's CDR3 is CASSQDDGGGGNEQFF. CDR3 sequence (DNA): TGTGCCAGCAGCCAAGATGATGGAGGGGGCGGCAATGAGCAGTTCTTC.

This sequence joins TRBV5-1 and TRBJ1-1, with D perhaps TRBD1 (5 bases). CDR1 is SGHRS and CDR2 is YFSETQ in the germline V gene. CDR3 size: 15 residues. With 3 bases removed from V and 1 base from J, the gap between germline ends came to 13 bases. The CDR3 loop is CASSSGGTENTEAFF. The DNA for the CDR3 is TGCGCCAGCAGCTCGGGCGGGACTGAGAACACTGAAGCTTTCTTT.

For the CDR3, the DNA is TGTGCCAGCAGCGTAGAAAGTCAAAGTGAGCAGTTCTTC. Protein sequence: CASSVESQSEQFF. The V call is TRBV9, the J call TRBJ2-1; D uncertain. The CDR3 extends over 13 amino acids. CDR1 SGDLS and CDR2 YYNGEE come from the germline V gene. V was pared by 0 bases and J by 9 bases, with 10 bases between.

This clonotype was seen only a few times. The V call is TRBV5-1, the J call TRBJ2-4, with 13 bases that match TRBD2. The germline gives CDR1 SGHRS, CDR2 YFSETQ. V shed 4 bases, J shed 1 base, and the junction held 11 bases outside the gene matches. The CDR3 loop spans 19 amino acids. For the CDR3, the DNA is TGCGCCAGCAGCGGATCCGGGACTAGCGGGGTATGGGCCAAAAACATTCAGTACTTC. Protein product: CASSGSGTSGVWAKNIQYF.